This TCR beta chain was documented in a study of STAT5B mutations in CD4+ large granular lymphocyte leukemia. CDR1 and CDR2 from the germline V gene are LGHNA and YNFKEQ. V trimming: 1 base; J trimming: 7 bases; junction bases outside the gene matches: 6. The CDR3 is 15 residues long. The method was immunoSEQ multiplex PCR; TCRdb's version includes in-frame clones alone and lacks a portion of them. The sample consists of 25,000 to 30,000 clones, 79% of them appearing once. The study, taken as a whole, reports: Main leukemic clonotypes were patient-specific, but more than 20% appeared at low frequency elsewhere. 8/27 top patient clones versus 2/35 control clones were TRBV06-family.

On this clone itself: Its antigen is still unknown.

Sequences were obtained from CD4+ T cells from blood buffy coats. This clonotype originated in a human donor in good health. The V gene is TRBV4-2, the J gene TRBJ1-1; 10 positions agree with TRBD1. The CDR3: CASSQVDRDRGEAFF. CDR3 coding DNA: TGTGCCAGCAGCCAAGTGGATAGGGACAGGGGTGAAGCTTTCTTT.